This T cell receptor beta chain was identified in a study of T and B cells in COVID-19 patients (dated by TCRdb to 2020 to 2022). Notes on the research overall: In this study, adaptive immunity was profiled in COVID-19 patients who either had active infection or had recovered, using TRB and IGH repertoire sequencing of peripheral blood. Comorbidities linked to unfavorable COVID-19 outcome were present in 18 of 20 patients in the active-infection cohort. Over 7.5 million TCR sequences were analysed from a TCR and BCR sequence repository that comprised some 40 patients and some 70 time points. The recovered cohort had a median age of around 35 years, compared with approximately 67 years in the active-infection cohort. A couple of patients were in both the active and recovered cohorts because samples existed from active disease and from after recovery. A recovered cohort was made up of 15 to 19 patients contributing under 25 samples, mostly after mild to moderate COVID-19 managed as outpatients. As many as 9 follow-up blood samples were taken per patient, and some of the samples covered different disease stages within the same individual. In the active-infection cohort, about 60% of the roughly 20 patients were critically ill and required mechanical ventilation or ECMO. Repertoire analyses used an age-matched reference group of approximately 42 healthy donors who were negative for COVID-19 antibodies as the comparison. Study-level results and caveats: Few blood samples were available from mildly ill patients while symptoms were present or from severe cases at early time points. The cohort was considered too small for HLA contributions to COVID-19 susceptibility or severity to be assessed. TRBV/TRBJ gene usage was reported as strongly skewed in patients with COVID-19. A total of 2,000 to 2,500 TCR clusters were exclusive to the recovered cohort, and around 31 of those clusters were low-pGen clusters. Specific T cell subsets (CD4+/Treg/CD8+) and sorted SARS-CoV-2-responsive or tetramer+ T cells had not yet been sequenced, and these experiments were ongoing. It was stated that prospective validation of the reported TCR clusters was required before the clusters could be put to clinical use. During active COVID-19 the TRB repertoires were highly clonal, but at recovery diversity and richness rose above the levels seen in healthy donors.

The reads were generated on an Illumina MiSeq. TRB rearrangements were amplified by multiplex PCR with BIOMED2 TRB-A/B primer pools. Illumina-compatible adapters and 7-nucleotide sample barcodes were attached to the amplicons through two consecutive PCRs. All library PCRs used Phusion HS II polymerase. The amplicons were purified from gel with the NucleoSpin Gel and PCR Clean-up kit, measured on Qubit, and combined at 3.5 to 5 nM. Amplicon pool quality was checked on an Agilent 2100 Bioanalyzer before Illumina next-generation sequencing. On the authors' methods: TRB rearrangements were annotated with MiXCR 3.0.8 using the default MiXCR reference library. Non-productive reads and sequences with fewer than 2 reads were excluded, and each unique CDR3 nucleotide sequence counted as one clone. R 3.5.1 was used to calculate clonality, diversity, richness and V-J gene usage. GLIPH2 was used to cluster TCRs by CDR3 similarity, and OLGA was used to calculate generation probabilities. Only GLIPH2 clusters containing at least four unique TCR clonotypes present in at least three individuals were kept. Clones were called with MiXCR by TCRdb after fastp trimmed the public reads at Q25, and only in-frame beta chains were retained. Each entry merges the rows of one CDR3 protein and shows their most common DNA and genes. TCRdb, rather than the study authors, made the V and J calls. The sample profile shows 20,000 to 25,000 distinct CDR3 sequences; under 35% of them were found once. Of the sample, roughly 1.9% is held by the ten largest clones.

Turning to this clonotype: The target of this receptor is not known. No much larger clonotype is one base removed from it; base qualities were not supplied.

Including cysteine and phenylalanine, the CDR3 has 15 amino acids. The entry retains the CDR3 DNA only, 45 bases that are in frame from base 1. After removal of 2 bases from V and 5 bases from J, the junction retains 10 bases not matched to a gene. Taken from the germline V gene (reference sequence), the CDR1 and CDR2 loops are GTSNPN and SVGIG. TRB repertoires were amplified using about 240-550 ng of genomic DNA isolated from blood. This receptor was taken from a human donor who had recovered from COVID-19. The chain was built from TRBV30 and TRBJ2-5, with 8 central nucleotides matching TRBD2. The specimen was blood. The CDR3 corresponds to CAWSRGGDFGETQYF. The nucleotide sequence reads as follows: TGTGCCTGGAGTCGGGGGGGCGATTTCGGGGAGACCCAGTACTTC.